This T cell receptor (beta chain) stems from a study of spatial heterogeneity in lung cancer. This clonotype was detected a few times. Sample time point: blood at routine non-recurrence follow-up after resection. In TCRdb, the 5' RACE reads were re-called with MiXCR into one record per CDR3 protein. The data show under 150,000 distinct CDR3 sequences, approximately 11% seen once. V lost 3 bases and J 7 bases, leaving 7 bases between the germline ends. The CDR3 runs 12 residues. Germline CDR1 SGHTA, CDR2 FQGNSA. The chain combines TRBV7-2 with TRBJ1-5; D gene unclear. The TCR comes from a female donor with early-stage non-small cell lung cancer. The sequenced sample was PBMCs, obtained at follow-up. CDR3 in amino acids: CASSFPGQPQHF. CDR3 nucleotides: TGTGCCAGCAGCTTCCCCGGGCAGCCCCAGCATTTT.